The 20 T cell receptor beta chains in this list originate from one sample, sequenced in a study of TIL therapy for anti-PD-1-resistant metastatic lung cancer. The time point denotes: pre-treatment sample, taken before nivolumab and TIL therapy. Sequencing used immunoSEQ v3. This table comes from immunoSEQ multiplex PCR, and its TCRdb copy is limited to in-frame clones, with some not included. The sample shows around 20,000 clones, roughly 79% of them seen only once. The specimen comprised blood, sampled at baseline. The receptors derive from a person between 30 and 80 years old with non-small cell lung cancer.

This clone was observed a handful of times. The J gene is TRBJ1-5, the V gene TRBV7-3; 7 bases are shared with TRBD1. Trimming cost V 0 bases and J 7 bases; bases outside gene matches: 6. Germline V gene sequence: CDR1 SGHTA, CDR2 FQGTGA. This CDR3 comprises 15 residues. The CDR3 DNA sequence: TGTGCCAGCAGCTTAACTGACAGGGCTAGACAGCCCCAGCATTTT. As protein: CASSLTDRARQPQHF.

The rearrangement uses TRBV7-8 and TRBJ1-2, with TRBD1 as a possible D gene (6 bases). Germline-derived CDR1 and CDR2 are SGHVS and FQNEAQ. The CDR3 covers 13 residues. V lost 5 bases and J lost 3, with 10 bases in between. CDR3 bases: TGTGCCAGCAGCCCCCGGACAGACTATGGCTACACCTTC. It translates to CASSPRTDYGYTF.

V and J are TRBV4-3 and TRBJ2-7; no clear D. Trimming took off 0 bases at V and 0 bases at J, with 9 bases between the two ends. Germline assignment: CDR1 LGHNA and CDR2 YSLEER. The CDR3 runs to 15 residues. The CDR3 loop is CASSQETASSYEQYF. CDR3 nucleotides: TGCGCCAGCAGCCAAGAAACGGCAAGCTCCTACGAGCAGTACTTC.

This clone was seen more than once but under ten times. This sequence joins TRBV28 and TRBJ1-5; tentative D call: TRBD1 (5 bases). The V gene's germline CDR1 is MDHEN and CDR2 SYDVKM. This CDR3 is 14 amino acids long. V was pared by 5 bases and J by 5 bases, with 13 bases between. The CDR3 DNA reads TGTGCCAGCAGTGGAACAGCGGGGGATCAGCCCCAGCATTTT. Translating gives CASSGTAGDQPQHF.

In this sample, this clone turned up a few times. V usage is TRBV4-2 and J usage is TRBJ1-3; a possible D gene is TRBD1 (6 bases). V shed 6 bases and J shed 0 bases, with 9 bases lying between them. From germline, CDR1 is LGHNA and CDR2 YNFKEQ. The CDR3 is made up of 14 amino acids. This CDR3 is CASSRTVSGNTIYF. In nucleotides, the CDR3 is TGTGCCAGCAGTAGGACAGTCTCTGGAAACACCATATATTTT.

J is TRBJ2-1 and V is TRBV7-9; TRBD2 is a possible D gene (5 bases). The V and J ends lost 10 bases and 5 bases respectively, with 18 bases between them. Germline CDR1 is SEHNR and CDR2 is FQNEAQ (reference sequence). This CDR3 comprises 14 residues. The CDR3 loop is CAIPRETGDNEQFF. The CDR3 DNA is TGTGCCATCCCCCGGGAAACCGGGGACAATGAGCAGTTCTTC.

This CDR3 is CASSPRFRGYNEKLFF. The CDR3 DNA reads as TGTGCCAGCAGCCCCAGGTTCCGGGGTTATAATGAAAAACTGTTTTTT. The chain uses TRBV5-6 and TRBJ1-4; unclear D gene. Trimming shortened V by 4 bases and J by 4 bases, and 17 bases separated the two germline ends. This CDR3 has 16 residues. From germline, CDR1 is SGHDT and CDR2 YYEEEE. The full variable domain, its missing parts supplied by reference TRBV5-6 and TRBJ1-4, is DAGVTQSPTHLIKTRGQQVTLRCSPKSGHDTVSWYQQALGQGPQFIFQYYEEEERQRGNFPDRFSGHQFPNYSSELNVNALLLGDSALYLCASSPRFRGYNEKLFFGSGTQLSVL.

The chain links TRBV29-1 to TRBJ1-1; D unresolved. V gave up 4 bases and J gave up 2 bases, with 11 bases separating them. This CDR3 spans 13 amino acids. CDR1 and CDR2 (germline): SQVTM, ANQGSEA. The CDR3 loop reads CSVGTVSNTEAFF. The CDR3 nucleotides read TGCAGCGTTGGCACAGTGTCCAACACTGAAGCTTTCTTT.

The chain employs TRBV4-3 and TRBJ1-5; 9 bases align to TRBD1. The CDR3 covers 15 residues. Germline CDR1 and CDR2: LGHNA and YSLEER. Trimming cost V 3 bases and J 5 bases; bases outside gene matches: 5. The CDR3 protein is CASSQQTGGDQPQHF. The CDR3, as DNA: TGCGCCAGCAGCCAGCAAACAGGGGGCGATCAGCCCCAGCATTTT.

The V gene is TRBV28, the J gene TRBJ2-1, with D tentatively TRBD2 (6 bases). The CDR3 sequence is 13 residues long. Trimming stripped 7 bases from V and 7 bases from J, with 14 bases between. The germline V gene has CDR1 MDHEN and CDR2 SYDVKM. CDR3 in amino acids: CASTGLPANEQFF. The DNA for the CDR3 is TGTGCCAGCACGGGACTCCCCGCGAATGAGCAGTTCTTC. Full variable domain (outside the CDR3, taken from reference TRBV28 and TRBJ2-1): DVKVTQSSRYLVKRTGEKVFLECVQDMDHENMFWYRQDPGLGLRLIYFSYDVKMKEKGDIPEGYSVSREKKERFSLILESASTNQTSMYLCASTGLPANEQFFGPGTRLTVL.

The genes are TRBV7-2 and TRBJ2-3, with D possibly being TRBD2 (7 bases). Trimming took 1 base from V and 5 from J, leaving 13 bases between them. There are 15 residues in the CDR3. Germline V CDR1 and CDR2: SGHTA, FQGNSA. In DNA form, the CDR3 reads TGTGCCAGCAGCTTAGGTGGGGGGGGCAAAGATACGCAGTATTTT. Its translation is CASSLGGGGKDTQYF.

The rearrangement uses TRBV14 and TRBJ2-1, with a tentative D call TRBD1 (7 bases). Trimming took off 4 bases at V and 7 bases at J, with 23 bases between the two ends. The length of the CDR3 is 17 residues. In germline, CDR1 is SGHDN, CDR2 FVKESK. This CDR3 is CASSPRGDRGYVNEQFF. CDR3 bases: TGTGCCAGCAGCCCACGCGGGGACAGAGGTTACGTGAATGAGCAGTTCTTC.

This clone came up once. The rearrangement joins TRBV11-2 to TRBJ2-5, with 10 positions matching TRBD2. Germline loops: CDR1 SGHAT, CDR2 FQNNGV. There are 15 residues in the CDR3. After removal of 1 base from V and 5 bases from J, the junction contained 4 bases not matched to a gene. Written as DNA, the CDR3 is TGTGCCAGCAGCTTAGTAGCGGGAGGATGGGAGACCCAGTACTTC. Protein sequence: CASSLVAGGWETQYF.

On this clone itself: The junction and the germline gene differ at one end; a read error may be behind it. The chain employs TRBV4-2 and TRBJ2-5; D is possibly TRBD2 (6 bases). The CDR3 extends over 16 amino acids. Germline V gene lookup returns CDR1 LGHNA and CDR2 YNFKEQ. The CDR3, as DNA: TGTGCCAGCAGCCAGCGGGGTCAATCCGGACAAGAGCCCCAGTACTTC. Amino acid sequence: CASSQRGQSGQEPQYF.

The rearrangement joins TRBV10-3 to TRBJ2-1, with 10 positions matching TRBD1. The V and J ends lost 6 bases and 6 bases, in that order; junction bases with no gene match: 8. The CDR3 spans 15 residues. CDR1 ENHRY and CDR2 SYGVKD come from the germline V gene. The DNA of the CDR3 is TGTGCCATCAGGCGGCCGGGACAGGGGTTCAATGAGCAGTTCTTC. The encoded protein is CAIRRPGQGFNEQFF.

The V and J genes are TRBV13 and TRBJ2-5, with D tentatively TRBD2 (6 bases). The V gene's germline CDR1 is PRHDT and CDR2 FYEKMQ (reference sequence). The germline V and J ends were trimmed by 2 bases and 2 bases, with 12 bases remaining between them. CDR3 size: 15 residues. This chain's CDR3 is CASSLKGGGQETQYF. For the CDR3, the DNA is TGTGCCAGCAGCTTAAAGGGAGGAGGGCAAGAGACCCAGTACTTC.

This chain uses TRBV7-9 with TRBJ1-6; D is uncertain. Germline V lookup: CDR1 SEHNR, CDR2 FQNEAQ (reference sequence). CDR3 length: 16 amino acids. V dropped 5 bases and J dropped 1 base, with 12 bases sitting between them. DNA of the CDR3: TGTGCCAGCAGCCCCACCTCAGAGTCCTATAATTCACCCCTCCACTTT. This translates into CASSPTSESYNSPLHF.

The CDR3 nucleotides read TGTGCCAGCAGCCTCCATTCCGGGACAGGTGGAAACACCATATATTTT. Amino acid sequence: CASSLHSGTGGNTIYF. The chain carries TRBV3-1 (or the pseudogene TRBV3-2) and TRBJ1-3; 8 bases are shared with TRBD1. The junction had 8 bases not matched to a gene; V was cut back by 4 bases and J by 3 bases. The germline V gene encodes CDR1 LGHDT and CDR2 YNNKEL (reference sequence). CDR3 size: 16 residues.

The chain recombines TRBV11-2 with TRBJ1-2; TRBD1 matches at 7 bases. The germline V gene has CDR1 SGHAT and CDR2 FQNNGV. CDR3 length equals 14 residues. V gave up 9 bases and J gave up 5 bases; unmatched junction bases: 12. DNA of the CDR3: TGTGCCAGTCGAAATACAGGGGCTCAGTATGGCTACACCTTC. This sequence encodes CASRNTGAQYGYTF.

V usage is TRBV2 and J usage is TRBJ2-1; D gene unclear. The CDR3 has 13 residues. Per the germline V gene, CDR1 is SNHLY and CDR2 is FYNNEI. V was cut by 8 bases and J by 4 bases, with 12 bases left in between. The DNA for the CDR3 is TGTGCCAGCCGGAGTCGGATATACAATGAGCAGTTCTTC. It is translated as CASRSRIYNEQFF.